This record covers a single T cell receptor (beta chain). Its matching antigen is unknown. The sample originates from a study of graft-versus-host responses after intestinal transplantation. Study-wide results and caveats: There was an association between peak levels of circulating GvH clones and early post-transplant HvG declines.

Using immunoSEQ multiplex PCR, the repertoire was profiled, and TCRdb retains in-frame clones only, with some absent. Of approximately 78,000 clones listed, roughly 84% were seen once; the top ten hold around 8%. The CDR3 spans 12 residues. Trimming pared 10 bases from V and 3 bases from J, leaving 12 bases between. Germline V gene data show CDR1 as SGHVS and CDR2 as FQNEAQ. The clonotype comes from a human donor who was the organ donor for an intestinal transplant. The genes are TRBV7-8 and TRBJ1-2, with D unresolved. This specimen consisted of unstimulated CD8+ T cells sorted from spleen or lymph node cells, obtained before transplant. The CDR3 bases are TGTGCCACTATAAGTCGAGACTATGGCTACACCTTC. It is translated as CATISRDYGYTF. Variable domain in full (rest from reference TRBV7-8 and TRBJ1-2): GAGVSQSPRYKVAKRGQDVALRCDPISGHVSLFWYQQALGQGPEFLTYFQNEAQLDKSGLPSDRFFAERPEGSVSTLKIQRTQQEDSAVYLCATISRDYGYTFGSGTRLTVV.